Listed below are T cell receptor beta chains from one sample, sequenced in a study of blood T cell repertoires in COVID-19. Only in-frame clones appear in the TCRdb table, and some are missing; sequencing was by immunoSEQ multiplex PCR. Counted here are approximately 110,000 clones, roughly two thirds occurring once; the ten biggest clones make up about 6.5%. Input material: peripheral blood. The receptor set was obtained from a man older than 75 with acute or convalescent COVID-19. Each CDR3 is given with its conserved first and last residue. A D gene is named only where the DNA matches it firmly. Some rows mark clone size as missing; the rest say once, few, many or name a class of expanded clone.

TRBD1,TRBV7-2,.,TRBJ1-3,TGTGCCAGCAGCGCGACAGGGCTCTTATCAGGAAACACCATATATTTT,CASSATGLLSGNTIYF
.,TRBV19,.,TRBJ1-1,TGTGCCAGTAGTATTTTGTACATTCCGAACACTGAAGCTTTCTTT,CASSILYIPNTEAFF
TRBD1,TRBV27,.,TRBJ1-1,TGTGCCAGTGGTACTGACAGGGACCCTGAAGCTTTCTTT,CASGTDRDPEAFF
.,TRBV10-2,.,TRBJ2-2,TGCGCCAGCAGGGACCGTGGGGCCACCGGGGAGCTGTTTTTT,CASRDRGATGELFF
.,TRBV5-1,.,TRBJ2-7,TGCGCCAGCAGCTTGGGTGGGGCCTCCTACGAGCAGTACTTC,CASSLGGASYEQYF
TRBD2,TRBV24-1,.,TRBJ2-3,TGTGCCACCAGTCCAACGACTAGCGATTACACAGATACGCAGTATTTT,CATSPTTSDYTDTQYF
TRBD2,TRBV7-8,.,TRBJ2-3,TGTGCCAGCAGCTTAGCAACTAGCGGTTCTGTGTATACGCAGTATTTT,CASSLATSGSVYTQYF
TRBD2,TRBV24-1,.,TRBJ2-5,TGTGCCACCAGTGCTAGCGGGGTTGGGACCCAGTACTTC,CATSASGVGTQYF
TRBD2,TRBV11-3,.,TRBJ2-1,TGTGCCAGCAGCTCAGGACTAGCCCCCAATGAGCAGTTCTTC,CASSSGLAPNEQFF
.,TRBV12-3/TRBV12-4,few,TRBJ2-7,TGTGCCAGCAGTTTGGTGCAGGGCTACGAGCAGTACTTC,CASSLVQGYEQYF
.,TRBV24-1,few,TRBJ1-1,TGTGCCACCAGTGATTCGACGGGAAGCACTGAAGCTTTCTTT,CATSDSTGSTEAFF
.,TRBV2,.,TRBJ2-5,TGTGCCAGCAGCGCGCCACAAGAGACCCAGTACTTC,CASSAPQETQYF
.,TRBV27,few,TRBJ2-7,TGTGCCAGCAGTTTGGGGGCGTCTCTTACCTACGAGCAGTACTTC,CASSLGASLTYEQYF
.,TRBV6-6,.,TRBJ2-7,TGTGCCAGCAGTTCGGCCTACGAGCAGTACTTC,CASSSAYEQYF
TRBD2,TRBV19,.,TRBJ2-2,TGTGCCAGTAGTACCCGGGAGCGGGGGAACACCGGGGAGCTGTTTTTT,CASSTRERGNTGELFF
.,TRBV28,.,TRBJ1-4,TGTGCCAGCAGTGTCCGGGGTGAAAAACTGTTTTTT,CASSVRGEKLFF
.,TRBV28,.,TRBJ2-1,TGTGCCAGCTCCCCCCCCGGGGTTGCCAATGAGCAGTTCTTC,CASSPPGVANEQFF
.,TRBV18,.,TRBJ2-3,TGTGCCAGCTCACCACCAGGGGTAGGTGTGAGCACAGATACGCAGTATTTT,CASSPPGVGVSTDTQYF
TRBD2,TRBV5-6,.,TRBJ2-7,TGTGCCAGCAGCAGTTTTAGGACTAGCGACTCCAACGAGCAGTACTTC,CASSSFRTSDSNEQYF
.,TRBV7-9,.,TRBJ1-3,TGTGCCAGCAGCTTAGACGGAGGGCGACGATCTGGAAACACCATATATTTT,CASSLDGGRRSGNTIYF
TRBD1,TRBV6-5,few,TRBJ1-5,TGTGCCACCTCCGGACAGGCCAATCAGCCCCAGCATTTT,CATSGQANQPQHF
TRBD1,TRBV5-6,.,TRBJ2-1,TGTGCCAGCAGCTTATTGGGACAGGGGAAGGACAATGAGCAGTTCTTC,CASSLLGQGKDNEQFF
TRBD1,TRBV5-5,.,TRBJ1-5,TGTGCCAGCAGCACCGGGACAGCAAATCAGCCCCAGCATTTT,CASSTGTANQPQHF
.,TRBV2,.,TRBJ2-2,TGTGCCAGCAGTGTGCTAGCCGGGACCGGGGAGCTGTTTTTT,CASSVLAGTGELFF
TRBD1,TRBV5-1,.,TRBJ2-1,TGCGCCAGCAGCGGCGGGACAGGGGTGGGGAATGAGCAGTTCTTC,CASSGGTGVGNEQFF
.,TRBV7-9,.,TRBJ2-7,TGTGCCAGCAGCTTAGGCTGGGCCGCCGAGCAGTACTTC,CASSLGWAAEQYF
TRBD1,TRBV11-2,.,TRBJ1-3,TGTGCCAGCAGTCTGGGGACAGTCTCTGGAAACACCATATATTTT,CASSLGTVSGNTIYF
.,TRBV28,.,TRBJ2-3,TGTGCCAGCACTCCTCGAGGCTTTTACACAGATACGCAGTATTTT,CASTPRGFYTDTQYF
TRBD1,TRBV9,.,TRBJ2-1,TGTGCCAGCAGCGTAGTAGGGGGCTCGAACAATGAGCAGTTCTTC,CASSVVGGSNNEQFF
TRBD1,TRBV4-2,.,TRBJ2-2,TGTGCCAGCAGCCAAGATTCACAGGGGCGGAACACCGGGGAGCTGTTTTTT,CASSQDSQGRNTGELFF